This T cell receptor beta chain came from a study of shared clonotypes between healthy human individuals (TCRdb year 2020). Background on the whole study: The cohort included a few men and a couple of women between 18 and 49 years of age. Different laboratories and diverse techniques were used to prepare libraries and sequence TCR repertoires, to increase sequencing depth and limit assay-specific biases. To estimate repertoire size and how much clonotype sharing occurs between individuals, the study deeply sequenced the blood TCR repertoires of 4 to 6 healthy adults. For each donor, CD4 naive and CD4 memory were each run on three plates, CD8 naive on two plates, and CD8 memory on one plate. Leukapheresis yielded between about 0.94 and 9.5 billion PBMCs per donor.

The paper's findings and limits, for the study overall: Naive subsets generally had larger estimated clonotype richness than memory subsets did. Because the study included only a small number of donors, the genetic and exposure-history diversity represented was limited. Incomplete sequencing was indicated by rarefaction of sorted-subset datasets, despite the large sequencing depth. Clonotypes shared by all four sorted-subset donors showed higher generation probabilities than non-shared clonotypes. Approximately 5% of naive CD4, 3.5% of naive CD8, 2.3% of memory CD4, and around 0.4% of memory CD8 clonotypes were shared across a handful of donors. Pairwise subsampling indicated that sequencing depth was expected to affect the degree of clonotype sharing among donors. Sampling was limited to blood, and TCR repertoires in tissue likely differ from TCR repertoires in blood.

To note about this clone: No antigen is known for it. Base qualities are not recorded, but no much larger clone differs from it by a single base.

Looking up the germline V gene yields CDR1 MGHRA and CDR2 YSYEKL. The junction carries 5 bases between V and J, which are trimmed by 0 bases and 5 bases respectively. The CDR3, cysteine through phenylalanine, is 13 amino acids long. The retained sequence is limited to the CDR3, 39 bases, with the frame set at the first base. The donors were healthy, HIV-negative adults who had no recently reported acute infections or vaccinations. Only Caucasian adults living in Nashville, Tennessee, USA were represented among the donors. CD4+ T cells were enriched by magnetic negative selection, after which naive cells were positively selected on CD45RA and the negative fraction was taken as the memory subset. After blood collection by leukapheresis, PBMCs were isolated using Ficoll-Histopaque density gradient centrifugation and then cryopreserved in the vapor phase of liquid nitrogen. Purity and quantity of every magnetically sorted T cell population were checked by analytical flow cytometry. Genomic DNA was isolated from each sorted fraction and quantified by UV absorbance on a Nanodrop 2000c.

TCR CDR3 regions were amplified from genomic DNA by multiplex PCR using the deep immunoSEQ assay. Extracted genomic DNA from each cell subset was spread evenly across all wells of several immunoSEQ 96-well plates, with each plate serving as a replicate. For sorted subsets, each replicate PCR was loaded with 150 to 250 ng genomic DNA, equivalent to 30,000 or so T cell genomes. The purified libraries were quantified using a Qubit 3.0 fluorometer, sized with a Bioanalyzer 2100, and then quantified again using the KAPA Library Quantification kit. Every immunoSEQ 96-well plate was sequenced on a dedicated single-read 150-cycle Illumina NextSeq 550 flow cell. As for the original processing: Because only junctional sequences without quality scores were contained in the immunoSEQ output, filtering matching that applied to full-length reads could not be performed. To assign V/J genes and CDR3, sequences were annotated using PyIR, a Python wrapper for IgBLAST v1.9, with IMGT germline references. Reads with weak V/J assignments (E-value above 1e-6), missing CDR3, stop codons, out-of-frame junctions, or ambiguous translated residues were removed. V3J clonotypes were defined as sequences sharing an identical inferred V gene, J gene, and CDR3 amino acid sequence. Percentage overlap between repertoires was calculated by dividing the number of shared unique clonotypes by the size of the smaller repertoire. RTK rarefaction, the Chao1 estimator, and Recon v2.1 estimates of unobserved clonotypes were used to assess repertoire richness. For all TCRbeta clonotypes obtained by the gDNA method from several donors, generation probabilities were computed with OLGA. Sourced from immuneACCESS, this table was stored by TCRdb with only in-frame sequences that have V and J called. A share of the clones is absent; for the studies checked, an unresolved V gene accounts for under half, and the remainder has no known explanation. V and J calls and clone size are as listed in that table; D and trimming were resolved from the DNA. In all, the sample holds about 980,000 clones, and approximately 80% of those were seen once. Of the sample, roughly 1.5% is held by the ten largest clones.

Source material: memory CD4+ T cells sorted from blood. In light of the paper, this sample's cell subset or site label describes: CD45RA-negative fraction. The receptor comes from a man aged 18 to 30 in good health. Recombination linked TRBV4-1 to TRBJ1-5, with no confidently assigned D gene. Here the CDR3 is given as CASSQDVYQPQHF. The DNA sequence follows: TGCGCCAGCAGCCAAGATGTCTATCAGCCCCAGCATTTT.